The 16 T cell receptor beta chains below come from one sample, sequenced in a study of control samples from healthy donors and cancer patients. Clones were sequenced by immunoSEQ multiplex PCR, and TCRdb holds only the in-frame ones, with some missing. This repertoire shows 150,000 or so clones, approximately 93% found once; its top ten account for around 5.4%. Material: blood. All receptors come from a man younger than 30 in good health.

The V call is TRBV6-1, the J call TRBJ2-3, with a weak D call TRBD2 (6 bases). Germline V gene data show CDR1 as MNHNS and CDR2 as SASEGT. The CDR3 totals 17 residues. V gave up 1 base and J gave up 2 bases, with 16 bases separating them. The CDR3 DNA reads TGTGCCAGCAGTGAAGTATACTGGGGAGGAACCACAGATACGCAGTATTTT. This codes for CASSEVYWGGTTDTQYF.

The chain combines TRBV27 with TRBJ2-5, with D perhaps TRBD2 (5 bases). The CDR3 totals 16 residues. V was clipped by 3 bases and J by 2 bases, with 16 bases between them. Germline loops: CDR1 MNHEY, CDR2 SMNVEV (reference sequence). CDR3 sequence reads: CASSLTGEGRQETQYF. CDR3 nucleotide sequence: TGTGCCAGCAGTTTGACTGGAGAGGGCCGGCAAGAGACCCAGTACTTC.

The chain links TRBV30 to TRBJ1-2; TRBD1 aligns across 7 bases. Trimming cost V 7 bases and J 1 base; bases outside gene matches: 6. The germline V gene has CDR1 GTSNPN and CDR2 SVGIG (reference sequence). The CDR3 contains 13 residues. CDR3 sequence: CALTTGINYGYTF. CDR3 DNA sequence: TGTGCCTTAACGACAGGGATTAACTATGGCTACACCTTC.

The rearrangement links TRBV29-1 to TRBJ2-1, with TRBD2 matching 7 bases. This CDR3 region has 13 residues. The germline V gene encodes CDR1 SQVTM and CDR2 ANQGSEA. V was clipped by 5 bases and J by 10 bases; unmatched bases: 11. CDR3 DNA sequence: TGCAGCGTTCAGGGCCACTGGGGGGGGGAGCAGTTCTTC. Its protein product is CSVQGHWGGEQFF.

The V gene is TRBV4-1, the J gene TRBJ2-1; unclear D gene. V lost 0 bases and J 13 bases, leaving 7 bases between the germline ends. The CDR3 consists of 11 residues. Per germline, CDR1 MGHRA and CDR2 YSYEKL. The CDR3 sequence is CASSQDTIQFF. The CDR3 DNA reads as TGCGCCAGCAGCCAAGATACAATCCAGTTCTTC.

The J gene is TRBJ2-3, the V gene TRBV7-8; 9 bases match TRBD1. The CDR3 is 17 residues long. The ends lost 5 bases at V and 8 bases at J; junction bases unmatched: 17. Germline V CDR1 and CDR2: SGHVS, FQNEAQ. The CDR3 loop reads CASSPRRRQGVVRTQYF. CDR3 nucleotides: TGTGCCAGCAGCCCCAGGAGACGACAGGGGGTCGTGCGTACGCAGTATTTT.

J is TRBJ1-5 and V is TRBV11-2, with a possible D match to TRBD1 (5 bases). Deletions cut 2 bases from V and 2 bases from J, with 16 bases between. The length of the CDR3 is 17 residues. Germline values: CDR1 SGHAT, CDR2 FQNNGV. CDR3 coding DNA: TGTGCCAGCAGCTTATATACGGGACGGGGGGGCAATCAGCCCCAGCATTTT. Translation gives CASSLYTGRGGNQPQHF.

CDR3 protein: CASSYRGFGETQYF. The CDR3 DNA sequence: TGTGCCAGCAGTTACAGGGGATTTGGAGAGACCCAGTACTTC. This chain connects TRBV6-5 to TRBJ2-5; TRBD1 is a possible D gene (5 bases). Trimming removed 2 bases at V and 4 bases at J, with 11 bases between. The CDR3 runs 14 residues. Germline V gene data show CDR1 as MNHEY and CDR2 as SVGAGI.

The gene calls are TRBV7-9 and TRBJ2-1, with a tentative D call TRBD2 (6 bases). The CDR3 spans 14 residues. Germline V gene data show CDR1 as SEHNR and CDR2 as FQNEAQ (reference sequence). V was pared by 4 bases and J by 7 bases, with 14 bases between. CDR3: CASSYPGDLNEQFF. In DNA, the CDR3 is TGTGCCAGCAGCTACCCGGGGGATTTAAATGAGCAGTTCTTC.

The chain joins TRBV9 to TRBJ1-5; D is ambiguous. CDR1 is SGDLS and CDR2 is YYNGEE in the germline V gene. There are 13 residues in the CDR3. V shed 1 base and J shed 0 bases, with 2 bases lying between them. CDR3 coding DNA: TGTGCCAGCAGCGTAAGTAGCAATCAGCCCCAGCATTTT. It yields the protein CASSVSSNQPQHF.

CDR3: CASSSDREYNEQFF. The CDR3 DNA reads TGCGCCAGCAGCTCAGACAGGGAGTACAATGAGCAGTTCTTC. This sequence joins TRBV5-1 and TRBJ2-1; TRBD1 aligns across 7 bases. Germline lookup yields CDR1 SGHRS and CDR2 YFSETQ. Trimming cost V 3 bases and J 4 bases; bases outside gene matches: 4. The CDR3 covers 14 residues. Together with reference TRBV5-1 and TRBJ2-1, the CDR3 gives the full variable domain: KAGVTQTPRYLIKTRGQQVTLSCSPISGHRSVSWYQQTPGQGLQFLFEYFSETQRNKGNFPGRFSGRQFSNSRSEMNVSTLELGDSALYLCASSSDREYNEQFFGPGTRLTVL.

This chain joins TRBV25-1 and TRBJ2-3, with D possibly being TRBD1 (6 bases). The CDR3 extends over 15 amino acids. CDR1 is MGHDK and CDR2 is SYGVNS in the germline V gene. Trimming pared 5 bases from V and 4 bases from J, leaving 16 bases between. CDR3 nucleotide sequence: TGTGCCAGCAGTACAGGGCAACAAATCCCAGATACGCAGTATTTT. Amino acids: CASSTGQQIPDTQYF.

The chain uses TRBV2 and TRBJ2-1, with TRBD2 identical over 8 bases. The germline gives CDR1 SNHLY, CDR2 FYNNEI. V was pared by 3 bases and J by 2 bases, with 3 bases of the junction left unmatched. The CDR3 contains 15 residues. CDR3 sequence reads: CASSDPGLAYNEQFF. CDR3 bases: TGTGCCAGCAGTGATCCGGGACTAGCCTACAATGAGCAGTTCTTC.

The chain couples TRBV7-9 to TRBJ1-6, with 7 bases that match TRBD1. J gave up 7 bases and V 7 bases, and 7 bases lay outside the gene matches. The CDR3 has 14 residues. Per the germline V gene, CDR1 is SEHNR and CDR2 is FQNEAQ (reference sequence). CDR3 in DNA: TGTGCCAGCACCAGACAGGGAGGAAATTCACCCCTCCACTTT. This translates into CASTRQGGNSPLHF.

The chain has TRBV7-9 and TRBJ2-7, with D maybe TRBD1 (6 bases). V was cut by 4 bases and J by 2 bases, with 15 bases left in between. CDR1 and CDR2 from the germline V gene are SEHNR and FQNEAQ (reference sequence). The CDR3 totals 15 residues. CDR3 in DNA: TGTGCCAGCAGCTGGGGGCAGGAACACCCCTACGAGCAGTACTTC. Translation: CASSWGQEHPYEQYF.

The CDR3 bases are TGTGCCAGCACCCCTAGTGGCAGTACCCTCTACAATGAGCAGTTCTTC. Amino acids: CASTPSGSTLYNEQFF. V usage is TRBV9 and J usage is TRBJ2-1, with no clear D. The V and J ends lost 6 bases and 3 bases respectively, with 19 bases between them. Germline V gives CDR1 SGDLS, CDR2 YYNGEE. This CDR3 comprises 16 residues. The full variable domain, its missing parts supplied by reference TRBV9 and TRBJ2-1, is DSGVTQTPKHLITATGQRVTLRCSPRSGDLSVYWYQQSLDQGLQFLIQYYNGEERAKGNILERFSAQQFPDLHSELNLSSLELGDSALYFCASTPSGSTLYNEQFFGPGTRLTVL.